This TCR beta chain is from a study of blood T cells in healthy people across ages. Study details: Using template switching, researchers captured about one barcoded beta molecule for each two T cells.

Primed by a sample-barcoded 5' primer and a J-beta primer mix, a second PCR proceeded for 7 to 11 cycles. With 12 random nucleotides, a template-switch adaptor tagged each individual cDNA molecule. MiXCR, run by TCRdb on the 5' RACE reads, gives a single entry per CDR3 protein. The data hold hundreds of thousands of distinct CDR3 sequences, with around 48% observed a single time. On this clonotype itself: A read error may produce the germline difference seen at one junction end.

CDR1 and CDR2 (germline): SGHAT, FQNNGV. This CDR3 region has 14 residues. Staff drew around 10 milliliters of peripheral blood from each donor. The V call is TRBV11-2, the J call TRBJ2-3; TRBD2 matches 9 bases. The specimen was blood. The source is a woman aged 60-75 years in good health. For the CDR3, the DNA is TGTGACAGCAGCCCGCGGGGGGGGTCGGGACTGCAGTATTTT. Translation gives CDSSPRGGSGLQYF.